These T cell receptor beta chains were read from a single sample in a study of shared clonotypes between healthy human individuals. Assay: immunoSEQ multiplex PCR; the TCRdb copy retains only in-frame clones and omits some. The sample lists about 480,000 clones; 75% to 80% were seen once. Sequenced: PBMCs. These receptors came from a woman between 35 and 50 years old in good health. Some clones in this sample may be carry-over from other donors' samples. Both conserved end residues are part of each CDR3. Each record gives: D gene, V gene, J gene, CDR3 length, clone size, CDR3 protein, CDR3 DNA. A D gene is named only where the DNA matches it firmly. Only part of the rows carry a size: once, few, many, or a class if the clone is expanded.

D: -
V: TRBV7-3
J: TRBJ2-4
length: 16
size: -
CDR3: CASSLMGGLAKNIQYF
DNA: TGTGCCAGCAGCTTGATGGGTGGACTAGCCAAAAACATTCAGTACTTC

D: -
V: TRBV21-1
J: TRBJ2-7
length: 17
size: -
CDR3: CASSKENYRAVEYEQYF
DNA: TGTGCCAGCAGCAAAGAAAACTACAGGGCCGTGGAGTACGAGCAGTACTTC

D: -
V: TRBV30
J: TRBJ2-7
length: 14
size: once
CDR3: CAWSVLGAPYEQYF
DNA: TGTGCCTGGAGTGTGTTGGGGGCTCCCTACGAGCAGTACTTC

D: TRBD2
V: TRBV30
J: TRBJ2-1
length: 15
size: -
CDR3: CAWSRTSGSYNEQFF
DNA: TGTGCCTGGAGTCGGACTAGCGGGAGCTACAATGAGCAGTTCTTC

D: TRBD1
V: TRBV6-6
J: TRBJ2-7
length: 14
size: -
CDR3: CASRPGQISYEQYF
DNA: TGTGCCAGCAGGCCGGGACAGATATCCTACGAGCAGTACTTC

D: TRBD2
V: TRBV5-4
J: TRBJ2-7
length: 15
size: -
CDR3: CASSQTLAGGYEQYF
DNA: TGTGCCAGCAGCCAAACCCTCGCGGGGGGCTACGAGCAGTACTTC

D: TRBD1
V: TRBV10-3
J: TRBJ2-7
length: 15
size: -
CDR3: CAISEDRARNYEQYF
DNA: TGTGCCATCAGTGAAGACAGGGCCCGTAACTACGAGCAGTACTTC

D: TRBD2
V: TRBV11-3
J: TRBJ2-1
length: 16
size: -
CDR3: CASSQVAGVGYNEQFF
DNA: TGTGCCAGCAGCCAAGTAGCGGGAGTGGGCTACAATGAGCAGTTCTTC

D: TRBD1
V: TRBV18
J: TRBJ2-6
length: 18
size: -
CDR3: CASSPSGTGLSGANVLTF
DNA: TGTGCCAGCTCACCCTCCGGGACAGGACTATCTGGGGCCAACGTCCTGACTTTC

D: TRBD1
V: TRBV28
J: TRBJ1-1
length: 16
size: few
CDR3: CASSFPWTGGETEAFF
DNA: TGTGCCAGCAGTTTCCCTTGGACAGGGGGAGAGACTGAAGCTTTCTTT

D: -
V: TRBV7-9
J: TRBJ2-2
length: 14
size: -
CDR3: CASSLVTGTGELFF
DNA: TGTGCCAGCAGCTTAGTTACGGGGACCGGGGAGCTGTTTTTT

D: -
V: TRBV7-9
J: TRBJ1-4
length: 13
size: -
CDR3: CASSLAPPEKLFF
DNA: TGTGCCAGCAGCTTAGCCCCCCCGGAAAAACTGTTTTTT

D: -
V: TRBV10-3
J: TRBJ2-3
length: 13
size: -
CDR3: CAISESKAGTQYF
DNA: TGTGCCATCAGTGAGTCGAAGGCAGGAACGCAGTATTTT

D: -
V: TRBV7-2
J: TRBJ2-7
length: 13
size: -
CDR3: CASSPRNSYEQYF
DNA: TGTGCCAGCAGCCCAAGAAACTCCTACGAGCAGTACTTC

D: TRBD1
V: TRBV28
J: TRBJ1-5
length: 14
size: few
CDR3: CASSRQGGNQPQHF
DNA: TGTGCCAGCAGCCGACAGGGAGGCAATCAGCCCCAGCATTTT

D: -
V: TRBV19
J: TRBJ1-2
length: 14
size: -
CDR3: CASSIVGINYGYTF
DNA: TGTGCCAGTAGTATAGTTGGGATTAACTATGGCTACACCTTC

D: -
V: TRBV7-2
J: TRBJ1-2
length: 16
size: -
CDR3: CASSLRWQPTNYGYTF
DNA: TGTGCCAGCAGCTTAAGGTGGCAGCCAACTAACTATGGCTACACCTTC

D: -
V: TRBV20-1
J: TRBJ2-7
length: 11
size: -
CDR3: CSASPRYEQYF
DNA: TGCAGTGCTAGCCCCCGCTACGAGCAGTACTTC

D: TRBD2
V: TRBV15
J: TRBJ2-1
length: 16
size: -
CDR3: CATSISGLAEVNEQFF
DNA: TGTGCCACCAGCATCTCGGGACTAGCGGAGGTCAATGAGCAGTTCTTC

D: -
V: TRBV2
J: TRBJ2-1
length: 12
size: -
CDR3: CASKTPGDEQFF
DNA: TGTGCCAGCAAGACGCCGGGGGATGAGCAGTTCTTC

D: TRBD2
V: TRBV4-1
J: TRBJ2-7
length: 15
size: -
CDR3: CASSQISGRGYEQYF
DNA: TGCGCCAGCAGCCAAATCAGCGGGAGGGGCTACGAGCAGTACTTC

D: TRBD2
V: TRBV7-9
J: TRBJ2-3
length: 15
size: -
CDR3: CASSRGAGVKDTQYF
DNA: TGTGCCAGCAGCCGAGGGGCGGGAGTTAAAGATACGCAGTATTTT

D: TRBD1
V: TRBV28
J: TRBJ1-4
length: 15
size: -
CDR3: CASNPSRGRTEKLFF
DNA: TGTGCCAGCAACCCATCGAGGGGGCGGACGGAAAAACTGTTTTTT

D: TRBD1
V: TRBV5-6
J: TRBJ1-2
length: 14
size: -
CDR3: CASRPGTGLLGYTF
DNA: TGTGCCAGCAGACCCGGGACAGGCCTTCTTGGCTACACCTTC

D: TRBD2
V: TRBV7-9
J: TRBJ2-1
length: 16
size: -
CDR3: CASSLAGLAGENEQFF
DNA: TGTGCCAGCAGCTTAGCGGGACTAGCGGGAGAGAATGAGCAGTTCTTC

D: -
V: TRBV7-2
J: TRBJ2-5
length: 13
size: -
CDR3: CASSPVWGDTQYF
DNA: TGTGCCAGCAGCCCTGTTTGGGGGGACACCCAGTACTTC

D: TRBD2
V: TRBV9
J: TRBJ2-1
length: 15
size: -
CDR3: CASSVTGTSGSWQFF
DNA: TGTGCCAGCAGCGTGACCGGGACTAGCGGGAGTTGGCAGTTCTTC

D: -
V: TRBV5-3
J: TRBJ2-1
length: 20
size: -
CDR3: CARSLGSDEGGAVTLREQFF
DNA: TGTGCCAGAAGCTTGGGCTCAGACGAAGGGGGGGCAGTGACATTACGTGAGCAGTTCTTC

D: -
V: TRBV28
J: TRBJ1-4
length: 18
size: -
CDR3: CASSLLAGYRGTNEKLFF
DNA: TGTGCCAGCAGTTTACTTGCAGGGTATCGTGGAACTAATGAAAAACTGTTTTTT

D: TRBD2
V: TRBV30
J: TRBJ2-7
length: 14
size: once
CDR3: CAWRLAGGSYEQYF
DNA: TGTGCCTGGAGACTAGCGGGCGGCTCCTACGAGCAGTACTTC

D: TRBD2
V: TRBV19
J: TRBJ2-5
length: 16
size: -
CDR3: CASSISPGGSQETQYF
DNA: TGTGCCAGTAGTATTAGCCCCGGGGGGAGCCAAGAGACCCAGTACTTC

D: -
V: TRBV7-2
J: TRBJ2-7
length: 14
size: -
CDR3: CASSFWGDAYEQYF
DNA: TGTGCCAGCAGCTTCTGGGGGGATGCCTACGAGCAGTACTTC

D: TRBD1
V: TRBV4-2
J: TRBJ2-2
length: 16
size: -
CDR3: CASSQDVGTGTGELFF
DNA: TGTGCCAGCAGCCAAGATGTCGGGACAGGGACCGGGGAGCTGTTTTTT

D: TRBD2
V: TRBV10-3
J: TRBJ2-2
length: 15
size: -
CDR3: CAISGTSGGIGELFF
DNA: TGTGCCATCAGTGGGACTAGCGGGGGGATCGGGGAGCTGTTTTTT

D: -
V: TRBV19
J: TRBJ2-5
length: 15
size: -
CDR3: CASSISVLGGETQYF
DNA: TGTGCCAGTAGTATAAGTGTTCTAGGAGGGGAGACCCAGTACTTC

D: -
V: TRBV6-1
J: TRBJ2-2
length: 15
size: -
CDR3: CASSKTASGTGELFF
DNA: TGTGCCAGCAGTAAAACGGCCTCGGGCACCGGGGAGCTGTTTTTT

D: -
V: TRBV28
J: TRBJ2-1
length: 15
size: -
CDR3: CASTLGPSSYNEQFF
DNA: TGTGCCAGCACCTTAGGGCCCTCGTCCTACAATGAGCAGTTCTTC

D: -
V: TRBV30
J: TRBJ1-2
length: 13
size: once
CDR3: CAWSSGIFYGYTF
DNA: TGTGCCTGGAGTAGTGGCATCTTCTATGGCTACACCTTC

D: -
V: TRBV30
J: TRBJ2-7
length: 12
size: few
CDR3: CAWSSPFYEQYF
DNA: TGTGCCTGGAGTTCCCCCTTCTACGAGCAGTACTTC

D: -
V: TRBV15
J: TRBJ2-2
length: 14
size: -
CDR3: CATTGNPNTGELFF
DNA: TGTGCCACAACAGGAAATCCGAACACCGGGGAGCTGTTTTTT

D: TRBD1
V: TRBV28
J: TRBJ2-4
length: 18
size: -
CDR3: CASSFAGQGGKAKNIQYF
DNA: TGTGCCAGCAGTTTTGCGGGACAGGGGGGGAAGGCCAAAAACATTCAGTACTTC

D: -
V: TRBV30
J: TRBJ2-5
length: 15
size: many
CDR3: CAWSVLGHGQETQYF
DNA: TGTGCCTGGAGTGTACTCGGACACGGCCAAGAGACCCAGTACTTC

D: TRBD2
V: TRBV28
J: TRBJ2-3
length: 21
size: -
CDR3: CASSPSGLAGDLSGAPDTQYF
DNA: TGTGCCAGCAGTCCCTCGGGGCTAGCGGGAGATCTTTCGGGAGCCCCAGATACGCAGTATTTT

D: -
V: TRBV5-4
J: TRBJ1-3
length: 16
size: -
CDR3: CASSLGKGSSGNTIYF
DNA: TGTGCCAGCAGCTTGGGGAAGGGGAGCTCTGGAAACACCATATATTTT

D: -
V: TRBV5-1
J: TRBJ2-4
length: 15
size: -
CDR3: CASSSEGARENIQYF
DNA: TGCGCCAGCAGCTCGGAGGGGGCGCGGGAAAACATTCAGTACTTC

D: -
V: TRBV7-6
J: TRBJ2-3
length: 12
size: -
CDR3: CASSSSTDTQYF
DNA: TGTGCCAGCAGCTCCTCCACAGATACGCAGTATTTT

D: -
V: TRBV6-1
J: TRBJ2-4
length: 15
size: -
CDR3: CASSGIGLAKNIQYF
DNA: TGTGCCAGCAGTGGCATAGGGCTAGCCAAAAACATTCAGTACTTC

D: -
V: TRBV5-6
J: TRBJ1-4
length: 14
size: -
CDR3: CASSLPGPNEKLFF
DNA: TGTGCCAGCAGCTTGCCAGGACCTAATGAAAAACTGTTTTTT

D: -
V: TRBV5-1
J: TRBJ1-2
length: 13
size: -
CDR3: CASSLSGDGGYTF
DNA: TGCGCCAGCAGCTTGTCAGGGGACGGTGGCTACACCTTC

D: -
V: TRBV11-2
J: TRBJ2-7
length: 15
size: few
CDR3: CASSPLRGGAWEQYF
DNA: TGTGCCAGCAGCCCCCTTCGCGGAGGGGCTTGGGAGCAGTACTTC

D: -
V: TRBV19
J: TRBJ1-1
length: 13
size: -
CDR3: CASSIVGTTEAFF
DNA: TGTGCCAGTAGTATTGTAGGGACCACTGAAGCTTTCTTT

D: -
V: TRBV14
J: TRBJ2-5
length: 13
size: -
CDR3: CASSQLASETQYF
DNA: TGTGCCAGCAGCCAACTAGCCTCAGAGACCCAGTACTTC

D: -
V: TRBV27
J: TRBJ1-5
length: 14
size: few
CDR3: CASSSDRYNQPQHF
DNA: TGTGCCAGCAGTTCAGACAGGTACAATCAGCCCCAGCATTTT

D: -
V: TRBV25-1
J: TRBJ2-2
length: 13
size: -
CDR3: CASSRFLAGELFF
DNA: TGTGCCAGCTCCCGGTTTCTGGCCGGGGAGCTGTTTTTT